This TCR beta chain is drawn from a study of blood T cells in healthy people across ages. Study-level findings and limits: Those diversity estimates obtained from one million T cells were thought to be underestimates. In older individuals, TCR beta diversity per million T cells was lower, falling roughly linearly with age. TCR beta diversity correlated strongly with naive T cell percentage.

Primed by a sample-barcoded 5' primer and a J-beta primer mix, a second PCR proceeded for about 7 to 12 cycles. Template switching added a 12-random-nucleotide identifier to every cDNA molecule. TCRdb re-analysed the 5' RACE reads in MiXCR, keeping a single row per CDR3 protein. The sample contains some 1.7 million distinct CDR3 sequences, over 25% of which appear only once. Note on this clonotype: Its target is unknown. This may come from a read error, since a much larger clone is one base off.

Germline loops: CDR1 DFQATT, CDR2 SNEGSKA (reference sequence). This CDR3 has 13 residues. The origin of this receptor is a woman in her 30s in good health. Sequencing used blood. The chain has TRBV20-1 and TRBJ2-7, with a possible D match to TRBD2 (6 bases). In nucleotides, the CDR3 is TGCAGTGCTAGAGGGAGGGGTTACTACGAGCGGTACTTC. Amino acid sequence: CSARGRGYYERYF.